One and the same sample provided the 11 T cell receptor beta chains below, sequenced in a study of T cells after yellow fever vaccination. Each CDR3 protein is one row after TCRdb ran MiXCR on the 5' RACE reads. The data hold about 50,000 distinct CDR3 sequences, with about 5.2% observed a single time. Source: PBMCs, either bulk or a sorted T-cell subset (CD4+, CD8+, memory, or dextramer-sorted; not recorded which), taken on the day of the yellow fever booster vaccination. The receptors originated from a man aged 18 to 30 who received the YFV17D yellow fever vaccine.

In its sample, this clonotype was seen a few times. This chain joins TRBV6-2 or TRBV6-3 and TRBJ2-7; 10 bases fit TRBD2. This CDR3 is 16 amino acids long. CDR1 is MNHEY, CDR2 SVGEGT, per germline. V gave up 4 bases and J gave up 2 bases; unmatched junction bases: 8. The CDR3 sequence is CASSLAGGPTAYEQYV. CDR3 bases: TGTGCCAGCAGTTTAGCGGGGGGACCTACCGCCTACGAGCAGTACGTC.

This clonotype has ten or more counts. The chain uses TRBV6-5 and TRBJ2-3, with D maybe TRBD2 (6 bases). This CDR3 is 15 amino acids long. The germline V gene has CDR1 MNHEY and CDR2 SVGAGI. V was cut by 6 bases and J by 6 bases, with 19 bases left in between. This CDR3 reads CASSPLRTGVDTQYF. CDR3 bases: TGTGCCAGCAGCCCACTGAGAACGGGGGTGGATACGCAGTATTTT.

The gene calls are TRBV7-2 and TRBJ1-5; D is perhaps TRBD1 (5 bases). The CDR3 covers 14 residues. Trimming took off 5 bases at V and 7 bases at J, with 15 bases between the two ends. Germline V gene sequence: CDR1 SGHTA, CDR2 FQGNSA. This chain's CDR3 is CASSRSPGQQPQHF. DNA of the CDR3: TGTGCCAGCAGCCGTTCCCCGGGGCAACAGCCCCAGCATTTT.

Only a few counts were recorded for this clonotype. The chain uses TRBV7-9 and TRBJ2-1; D is unclear. Germline CDR1 reads SEHNR; CDR2 reads FQNEAQ (reference sequence). V lost 3 bases and J 4 bases, leaving 16 bases between the germline ends. CDR3 length: 16 residues. CDR3 DNA sequence: TGTGCCAGCAGCTTGATATCCTCGACGCATTACAATGAGCAGTTCTTC. Encoded protein: CASSLISSTHYNEQFF.

This clonotype was seen ten or more times. The CDR3 is CASSLGTLSNQPQHF. CDR3 DNA: TGCGCCAGCAGCCTCGGGACACTTAGCAATCAGCCCCAGCATTTT. The chain has TRBV4-1 and TRBJ1-5; D is possibly TRBD1 (6 bases). Per the germline V gene, CDR1 is MGHRA and CDR2 is YSYEKL. V was cut by 4 bases and J by 0 bases, with 10 bases left in between. The CDR3 extends over 15 amino acids.

This clonotype was observed at least ten times. The V gene is TRBV6-5, the J gene TRBJ2-5; perhaps TRBD2 as D (6 bases). V was clipped by 8 bases and J by 7 bases, with 14 bases between them. This CDR3 has 12 amino acids. Germline CDR1 is MNHEY and CDR2 is SVGAGI. CDR3 sequence: CASLDSEGTQYF. The CDR3 nucleotides are TGTGCCAGCCTTGACTCGGAGGGGACCCAGTACTTC.

The sample holds many counts of this clonotype. This sequence joins TRBV29-1 and TRBJ2-3; possibly TRBD1 for D (6 bases). Germline loops: CDR1 SQVTM, CDR2 ANQGSEA. The CDR3 loop spans 11 amino acids. V lost 7 bases and J 6 bases, leaving 11 bases between the germline ends. In DNA, the CDR3 is TGCAGCGCCACAGGGTCGGATACGCAGTATTTT. Translation gives CSATGSDTQYF.

This clonotype was counted many times. The chain employs TRBV4-3 and TRBJ2-3, with a weak D call TRBD2 (5 bases). The CDR3 is 17 residues long. Germline V CDR1 and CDR2: LGHNA, YSLEER. The V and J ends lost 0 bases and 2 bases respectively, with 15 bases between them. The DNA of the CDR3 is TGCGCCAGCAGCCAAGACCCAACTGCGGGCCCCACAGATACGCAGTATTTT. Amino acid sequence: CASSQDPTAGPTDTQYF.

This clonotype was found many times. The J gene is TRBJ2-3, the V gene TRBV29-1; D not certain. CDR1 is SQVTM, CDR2 ANQGSEA, per germline. The CDR3 consists of 13 residues. Between the trimmed V and J ends, which lost 8 bases and 2 bases, there was a span of 14 bases. The DNA of the CDR3 is TGCAGCCCTAGAGAATACAACACAGATACGCAGTATTTT. It encodes CSPREYNTDTQYF.

This clonotype showed up just once. The chain employs TRBV3-1 and TRBJ1-2, with D perhaps TRBD1 (6 bases). Germline V gene data show CDR1 as LGHDT and CDR2 as YNNKEL (reference sequence). V gave up 1 base and J gave up 4 bases, with 16 bases separating them. The CDR3 contains 16 residues. CDR3 sequence (DNA): TGTGCCAGCAGCCAAGGTTACACAGGGTCGGTCTATGGCTACACCTTC. The encoded protein is CASSQGYTGSVYGYTF.

At least ten counts were recorded for this clonotype. The CDR3 DNA is TGTGCCAGCAGTGAATTCAGGGGGCTAGACGGGGAGCTGTTTTTT. Amino acid sequence: CASSEFRGLDGELFF. The chain carries TRBV6-1 and TRBJ2-2; 8 bases align to TRBD1. This CDR3 is built from 15 residues. Germline trimming cut 2 bases from V and 7 bases from J; bases unmatched to any gene: 6. CDR1 and CDR2 from the germline V gene are MNHNS and SASEGT.